The 12 T cell receptor beta chains below come from one sample, sequenced in a study of blood T cell repertoires in COVID-19. The method was immunoSEQ multiplex PCR; TCRdb's version includes in-frame clones alone and lacks a portion of them. The table lists about 36,000 clones, about nine tenths of them singletons. Sequenced: peripheral blood. The receptor source for this set is a human donor in a cohort sampled during active COVID-19.

The chain couples TRBV27 to TRBJ1-1, with D tentatively TRBD1 (6 bases). V was cut by 5 bases and J by 3 bases, with 13 bases left in between. This CDR3 is 14 amino acids long. Germline assignment: CDR1 MNHEY and CDR2 SMNVEV (reference sequence). The CDR3 coding sequence is TGTGCCAGCAGTCCCCGACAGGCGCACACTGAAGCTTTCTTT. It specifies CASSPRQAHTEAFF.

This chain connects TRBV2 to TRBJ2-7; the D is unclear. The CDR3 is 13 residues long. In germline, CDR1 is SNHLY, CDR2 FYNNEI. Trimming left V 1 base short and J 4 bases short, with 8 bases between. Here the CDR3 reads CASSEGLGYEQYF. CDR3 nucleotides: TGTGCCAGCAGTGAAGGGCTAGGTTACGAGCAGTACTTC.

The V and J genes are TRBV7-2 and TRBJ1-6, with 10 bases matching TRBD1. The germline CDR1 and CDR2 sequences are SGHTA and FQGNSA. The J segment lost 0 bases and the V segment lost 1 base, leaving 6 bases of the junction unmatched. This CDR3 spans 19 amino acids. CDR3 DNA: TGTGCCAGCAGCTTAGGGGGACAGGGGATCGGCTCCTATAATTCACCCCTCCACTTT. Residues: CASSLGGQGIGSYNSPLHF.

This chain uses TRBV4-1 with TRBJ1-2; 8 nucleotides align to TRBD1. Germline CDR1 and CDR2: MGHRA and YSYEKL. J was trimmed by 3 bases and V by 1 base; bases with no gene match: 7. The CDR3 has 16 residues. The CDR3 loop reads CASSQGRTGRDYGYTF. Written as DNA, the CDR3 is TGCGCCAGCAGCCAAGGCCGGACAGGGAGAGACTATGGCTACACCTTC.

This clone was picked up one time. The chain couples TRBV3-1 (or the pseudogene TRBV3-2) to TRBJ2-3, with 12 bases aligning to TRBD2. The CDR3 loop spans 12 amino acids. The V and J ends lost 3 bases and 15 bases, in that order; junction bases with no gene match: 4. Germline lookup yields CDR1 LGHDT and CDR2 YNNKEL (reference sequence). CDR3 region: CASSHGTSGRYF. DNA of the CDR3: TGTGCCAGCAGCCACGGGACTAGCGGGCGATATTTT.

CDR3 amino acids: CASSPYTGGRETQYF. The CDR3 bases are TGTGCCAGCAGCCCCTATACAGGGGGGAGGGAGACCCAGTACTTC. The gene calls are TRBV3-1 (or the pseudogene TRBV3-2) and TRBJ2-5; TRBD1 agrees at 8 bases. The CDR3 is 15 residues long. J gave up 5 bases and V 4 bases, and 9 bases lay outside the gene matches. Germline V gene lookup returns CDR1 LGHDT and CDR2 YNNKEL (reference sequence).

V and J are TRBV19 and TRBJ1-4; the match to TRBD1 covers 10 bases. CDR1 and CDR2 from the germline V gene are LNHDA and SQIVND (reference sequence). V dropped 5 bases and J dropped 8; count of bases not matched to a gene: 5. The CDR3 length is 14 residues. CDR3: CASSPGQGKEKLFF. DNA for the CDR3: TGTGCCAGTAGTCCGGGACAGGGGAAAGAAAAACTGTTTTTT.

The chain links TRBV10-1 to TRBJ2-7; 13 bases agree with TRBD2. Germline loops: CDR1 WNHNN, CDR2 SYGVQD (reference sequence). The V gene end was trimmed by 6 bases and the J gene end by 2 bases; junction bases not matched to a gene: 4. The CDR3 is 15 residues long. CDR3 in amino acids: CASSRGLAGTYEQYF. DNA for the CDR3: TGCGCCAGCAGCCGGGGACTAGCGGGGACCTACGAGCAGTACTTC.

This chain uses TRBV30 with TRBJ1-1; possible D gene TRBD1, 5 bases. The V end lost 4 bases, the J end lost 2 bases, and 14 bases lay between the germline ends. The CDR3 covers 14 residues. CDR1 is GTSNPN and CDR2 is SVGIG in the germline V gene (reference sequence). This CDR3 is CAWNKQVTNTEAFF. DNA for the CDR3: TGTGCCTGGAACAAACAGGTGACCAACACTGAAGCTTTCTTT.

This chain uses TRBV18 with TRBJ2-5; 12 bases fit TRBD2. Looked up from germline, CDR1 is KGHSH and CDR2 is LQKENI. This CDR3 comprises 15 residues. V was pared by 6 bases and J by 3 bases, with 5 bases of the junction left unmatched. The CDR3 region is CASSPRTSGEETQYF. CDR3 sequence (DNA): TGTGCCAGCTCGCCCCGGACTAGCGGGGAAGAGACCCAGTACTTC.

The genes are TRBV6-6 and TRBJ2-7, with 9 bases identical to TRBD1. Germline CDR1 is MNHNY and CDR2 is SVGAGI (reference sequence). This CDR3 has 14 residues. The trim removed 6 bases at V and 6 bases at J, leaving 9 bases unmatched. CDR3 nucleotides: TGTGCCAGCAGGTCCGGGACAGGGCCCTCCGAGCAGTACTTC. It yields the protein CASRSGTGPSEQYF.

V and J are TRBV5-5 and TRBJ1-1; maybe TRBD1 (5 bases). CDR3 length: 16 residues. Germline V gene sequence: CDR1 SGHKS, CDR2 YYEKEE (reference sequence). The V and J ends lost 1 base and 3 bases respectively, with 16 bases between them. The CDR3 DNA is TGTGCCAGCAGCTTGTTTCCTGGCAGGGATTACACTGAAGCTTTCTTT. Its protein is CASSLFPGRDYTEAFF.